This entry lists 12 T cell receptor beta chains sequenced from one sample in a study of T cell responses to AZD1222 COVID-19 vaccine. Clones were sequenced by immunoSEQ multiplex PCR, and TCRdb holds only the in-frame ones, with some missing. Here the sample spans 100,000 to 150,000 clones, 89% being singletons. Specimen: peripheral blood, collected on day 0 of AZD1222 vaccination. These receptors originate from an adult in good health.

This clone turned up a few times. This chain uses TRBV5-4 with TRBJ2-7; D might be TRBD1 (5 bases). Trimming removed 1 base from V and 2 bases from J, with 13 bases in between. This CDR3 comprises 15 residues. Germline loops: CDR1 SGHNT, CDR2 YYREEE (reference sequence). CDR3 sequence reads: CASSLTRTSTYEQYF. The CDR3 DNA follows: TGTGCCAGCAGCTTGACCCGGACAAGCACCTACGAGCAGTACTTC.

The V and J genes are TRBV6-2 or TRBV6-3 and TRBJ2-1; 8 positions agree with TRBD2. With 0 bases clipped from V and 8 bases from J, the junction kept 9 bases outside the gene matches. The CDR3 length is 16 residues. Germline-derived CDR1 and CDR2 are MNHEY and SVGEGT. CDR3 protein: CASSYSVERETYEQFF. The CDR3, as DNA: TGTGCCAGCAGTTACTCGGTGGAGCGGGAGACTTATGAGCAGTTCTTC.

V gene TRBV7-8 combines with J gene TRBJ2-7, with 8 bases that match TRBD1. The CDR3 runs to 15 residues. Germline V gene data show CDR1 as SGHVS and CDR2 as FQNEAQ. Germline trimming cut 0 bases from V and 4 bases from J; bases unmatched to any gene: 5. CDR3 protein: CASSLAGTGMYEQYF. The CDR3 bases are TGTGCCAGCAGCTTAGCGGGGACAGGAATGTACGAGCAGTACTTC.

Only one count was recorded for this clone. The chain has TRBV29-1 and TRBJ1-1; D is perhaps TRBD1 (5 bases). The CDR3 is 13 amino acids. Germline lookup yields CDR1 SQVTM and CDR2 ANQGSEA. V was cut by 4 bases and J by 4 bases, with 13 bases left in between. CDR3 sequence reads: CSVGGGSGTEAFF. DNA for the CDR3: TGCAGCGTTGGGGGGGGGAGCGGCACTGAAGCTTTCTTT.

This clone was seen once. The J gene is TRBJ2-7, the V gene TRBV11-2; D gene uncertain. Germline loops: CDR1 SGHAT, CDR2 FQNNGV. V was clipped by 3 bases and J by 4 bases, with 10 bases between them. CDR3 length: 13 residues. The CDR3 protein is CASSLQVGYEQYF. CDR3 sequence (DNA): TGTGCCAGCAGCTTGCAGGTTGGGTACGAGCAGTACTTC.

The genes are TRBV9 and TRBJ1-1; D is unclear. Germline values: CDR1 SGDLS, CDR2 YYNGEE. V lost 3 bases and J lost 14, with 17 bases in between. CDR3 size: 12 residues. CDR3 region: CASSDGEASRFF. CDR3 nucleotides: TGTGCCAGCAGCGACGGGGAGGCATCGCGATTCTTT.

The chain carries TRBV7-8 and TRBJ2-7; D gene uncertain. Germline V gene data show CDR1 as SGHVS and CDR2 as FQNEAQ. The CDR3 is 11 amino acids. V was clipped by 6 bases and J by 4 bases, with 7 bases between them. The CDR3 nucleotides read TGTGCCAGCAGGTCTGATTACGAGCAGTACTTC. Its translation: CASRSDYEQYF.

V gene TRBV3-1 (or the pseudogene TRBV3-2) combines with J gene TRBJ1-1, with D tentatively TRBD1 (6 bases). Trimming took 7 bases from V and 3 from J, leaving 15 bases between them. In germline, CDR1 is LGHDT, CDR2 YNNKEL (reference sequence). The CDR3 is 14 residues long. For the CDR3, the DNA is TGTGCCAGCACTCCATCGGGGGCTTACACTGAAGCTTTCTTT. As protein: CASTPSGAYTEAFF.

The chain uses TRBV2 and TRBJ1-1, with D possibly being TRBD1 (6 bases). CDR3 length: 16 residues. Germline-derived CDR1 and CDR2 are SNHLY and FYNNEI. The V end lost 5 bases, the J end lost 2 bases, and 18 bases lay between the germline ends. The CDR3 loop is CASSMKKRQANTEAFF. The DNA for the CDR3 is TGTGCCAGCAGTATGAAGAAAAGACAGGCCAACACTGAAGCTTTCTTT.

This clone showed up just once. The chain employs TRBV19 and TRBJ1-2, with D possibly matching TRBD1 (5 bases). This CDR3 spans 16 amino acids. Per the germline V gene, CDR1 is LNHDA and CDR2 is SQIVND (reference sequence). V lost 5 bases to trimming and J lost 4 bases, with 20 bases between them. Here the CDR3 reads CASSGVGAGIPYGYTF. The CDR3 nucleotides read TGTGCCAGTAGTGGAGTAGGAGCAGGGATACCCTATGGCTACACCTTC.

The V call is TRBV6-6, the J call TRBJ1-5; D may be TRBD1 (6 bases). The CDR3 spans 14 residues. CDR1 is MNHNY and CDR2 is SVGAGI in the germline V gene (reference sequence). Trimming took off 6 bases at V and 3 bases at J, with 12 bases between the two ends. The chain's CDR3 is CASSYGQTNQPQHF. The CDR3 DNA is TGTGCCAGCAGCTATGGACAGACCAATCAGCCCCAGCATTTT.

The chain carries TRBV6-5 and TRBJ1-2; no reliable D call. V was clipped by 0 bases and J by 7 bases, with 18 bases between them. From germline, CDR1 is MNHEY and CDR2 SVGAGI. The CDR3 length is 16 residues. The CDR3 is CASSYSIGDLALGYTF. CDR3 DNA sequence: TGTGCCAGCAGTTACTCGATTGGTGATCTTGCTCTTGGCTACACCTTC.